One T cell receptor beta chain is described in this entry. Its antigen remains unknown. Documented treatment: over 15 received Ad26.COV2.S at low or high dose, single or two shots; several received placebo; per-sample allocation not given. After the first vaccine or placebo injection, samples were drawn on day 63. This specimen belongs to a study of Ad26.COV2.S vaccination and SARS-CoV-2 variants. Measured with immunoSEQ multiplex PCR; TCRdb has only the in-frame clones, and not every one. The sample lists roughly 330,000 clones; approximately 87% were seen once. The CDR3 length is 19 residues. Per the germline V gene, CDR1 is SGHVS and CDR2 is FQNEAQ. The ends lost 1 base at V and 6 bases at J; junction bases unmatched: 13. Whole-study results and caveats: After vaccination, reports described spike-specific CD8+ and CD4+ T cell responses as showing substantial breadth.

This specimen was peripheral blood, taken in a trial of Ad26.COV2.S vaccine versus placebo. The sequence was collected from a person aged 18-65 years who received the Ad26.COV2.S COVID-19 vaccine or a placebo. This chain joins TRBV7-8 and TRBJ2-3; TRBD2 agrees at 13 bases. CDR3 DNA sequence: TGTGCCAGCAGCTTAGTAGAAAGCGGACTAGCGGGAGATTGGGATACGCAGTATTTT. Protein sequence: CASSLVESGLAGDWDTQYF. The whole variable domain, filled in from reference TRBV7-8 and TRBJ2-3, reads GAGVSQSPRYKVAKRGQDVALRCDPISGHVSLFWYQQALGQGPEFLTYFQNEAQLDKSGLPSDRFFAERPEGSVSTLKIQRTQQEDSAVYLCASSLVESGLAGDWDTQYFGPGTRLTVL.